This T cell receptor (beta chain) was found in a study of blood T cell repertoires in COVID-19. Study as a whole: Specimens from acute and convalescent COVID-19 originated in the United States, Italy and Spain.

Original data processing: Estimates of nucleated cell counts were drawn from the amplification of reference gene primers. This table comes from immunoSEQ multiplex PCR, and its TCRdb copy is limited to in-frame clones, with some not included. For V, J and clone size, that table is used; D and trimming come from the DNA. The sample yields 65,000 or so clones, over 65% seen once. The CDR3 extends over 18 amino acids. From germline, CDR1 is LGHNA and CDR2 YNFKEQ. V was clipped by 0 bases and J by 8 bases, with 20 bases between them. This TCR was sampled from a woman in her 70s with acute or convalescent COVID-19. Sequencing used peripheral blood. The chain employs TRBV4-2 and TRBJ1-6; D might be TRBD1 (5 bases). DNA for the CDR3: TGTGCCAGCAGCCAAGATCTAAGGGGAGGTACTGGGGATTCACCCCTCCACTTT. Translated, it gives CASSQDLRGGTGDSPLHF.